The following is a T cell receptor beta chain sequence with its context. A junction end diverges from the germline sequence, so it may reflect a read error. These data originate in a study of brain metastases from non-small cell lung cancer. Repertoires were generated with immunoSEQ multiplex PCR, while TCRdb's copy carries only in-frame clones and drops some. The data hold 14,000 to 15,000 clones, with roughly four fifths observed a single time. The sample was primary lung tumor tissue. This sequence was found in a donor aged 40 or older with non-small cell lung cancer.

The CDR3 DNA reads TGCGCCAGTAGTGATGGGCAACGGGGGACAGGAAACACCATATATTTT. Protein product: CASSDGQRGTGNTIYF. The V call is TRBV10-1, the J call TRBJ1-3; TRBD1 might be the D (6 bases). Germline assignment: CDR1 WNHNN and CDR2 SYGVQD (reference sequence). The CDR3 runs to 16 residues.